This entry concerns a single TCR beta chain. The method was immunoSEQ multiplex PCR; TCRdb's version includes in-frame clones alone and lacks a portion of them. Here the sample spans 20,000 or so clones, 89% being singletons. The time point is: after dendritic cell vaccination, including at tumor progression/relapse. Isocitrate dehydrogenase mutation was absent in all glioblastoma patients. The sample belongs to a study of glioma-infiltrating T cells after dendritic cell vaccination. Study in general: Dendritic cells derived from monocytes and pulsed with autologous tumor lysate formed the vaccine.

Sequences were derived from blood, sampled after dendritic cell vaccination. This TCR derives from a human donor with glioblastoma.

The CDR3 sequence is CASSNRVEQYF. CDR3 in DNA: TGCGCCAGCTCGAACAGGGTCGAGCAGTACTTC. This chain links TRBV5-1 with TRBJ2-7, with D tentatively TRBD1 (6 bases). V was cut by 7 bases and J by 6 bases, with 11 bases left in between. The CDR3 covers 11 residues. Germline-derived CDR1 and CDR2 are SGHRS and YFSETQ.